This record covers a single T cell receptor (beta chain). Its specificity is not known. The data were obtained in a study of memory CD8 T cells in hepatitis C reinfection. Measured with immunoSEQ multiplex PCR; TCRdb has only the in-frame clones, and not every one. This sample yields over 45,000 clones, of which around 92% are seen a single time; 1% belongs to the top ten. Sample time point: pre-reinfection, 55 to 20 weeks before reinfection detection. No in vitro expansion preceded TCR sequencing of the sorted cells. Study-level results: With roughly 5 donors, public clonotype conclusions could not be definitive.

The germline CDR1 and CDR2 sequences are MGHRA and YSYEKL. The CDR3 contains 17 residues. Losses at the gene ends were 1 base for V and 3 bases for J; bases not matched to a gene: 6. The receptor was isolated from a man between 18 and 29 years old with hepatitis C virus infection. The genes are TRBV4-1 and TRBJ2-3; TRBD2 agrees at 11 bases. Sequences were obtained from naive CD8+ T cells sorted from blood. This CDR3 is CASSQGGLAAATDTQYF. CDR3 nucleotides: TGCGCCAGCAGCCAAGGGGGACTAGCGGCCGCAACAGATACGCAGTATTTT.